The present entry profiles one TCR beta chain with its context. One end of the junction is discordant with germline, which a read error may explain. Assay used: immunoSEQ multiplex PCR; TCRdb lists only in-frame clones, some missing. The sample carries around 130,000 clones, around 83% recorded once. The CDR3 length is 15 residues. Germline CDR1 LNHNV, CDR2 YYDKDF (reference sequence). The sample comes from a study of blood T cell repertoires in COVID-19. For the study at large: PBMCs, B-cell-depleted T cells, or T cells provided the cDNA or gDNA that made up the material.

In assigning cohorts, the study relied on participant-reported clinical history. The rearrangement uses TRBV15 and TRBJ1-4; D unclear. The sequence was obtained from a man aged 25-45 years who had recovered from COVID-19. Sequenced: PBMCs or T cells enriched from blood (not recorded which). CDR3 residues: CATSSSGNRNEKLFF. As DNA, the CDR3 is TGTGCCACGAGCAGCAGCGGGAATAGGAATGAAAAACTGTTTTTT. The full variable domain, in which reference TRBV15 and TRBJ1-4 provide the parts outside the CDR3, is DAMVIQNPRYQVTQFGKPVTLSCSQTLNHNVMYWYQQKSSQAPKLLFHYYDKDFNNEADTPDNFQSRRPNTSFCFLDIRSPGLGDTAMYLCATSSSGNRNEKLFFGSGTQLSVL.